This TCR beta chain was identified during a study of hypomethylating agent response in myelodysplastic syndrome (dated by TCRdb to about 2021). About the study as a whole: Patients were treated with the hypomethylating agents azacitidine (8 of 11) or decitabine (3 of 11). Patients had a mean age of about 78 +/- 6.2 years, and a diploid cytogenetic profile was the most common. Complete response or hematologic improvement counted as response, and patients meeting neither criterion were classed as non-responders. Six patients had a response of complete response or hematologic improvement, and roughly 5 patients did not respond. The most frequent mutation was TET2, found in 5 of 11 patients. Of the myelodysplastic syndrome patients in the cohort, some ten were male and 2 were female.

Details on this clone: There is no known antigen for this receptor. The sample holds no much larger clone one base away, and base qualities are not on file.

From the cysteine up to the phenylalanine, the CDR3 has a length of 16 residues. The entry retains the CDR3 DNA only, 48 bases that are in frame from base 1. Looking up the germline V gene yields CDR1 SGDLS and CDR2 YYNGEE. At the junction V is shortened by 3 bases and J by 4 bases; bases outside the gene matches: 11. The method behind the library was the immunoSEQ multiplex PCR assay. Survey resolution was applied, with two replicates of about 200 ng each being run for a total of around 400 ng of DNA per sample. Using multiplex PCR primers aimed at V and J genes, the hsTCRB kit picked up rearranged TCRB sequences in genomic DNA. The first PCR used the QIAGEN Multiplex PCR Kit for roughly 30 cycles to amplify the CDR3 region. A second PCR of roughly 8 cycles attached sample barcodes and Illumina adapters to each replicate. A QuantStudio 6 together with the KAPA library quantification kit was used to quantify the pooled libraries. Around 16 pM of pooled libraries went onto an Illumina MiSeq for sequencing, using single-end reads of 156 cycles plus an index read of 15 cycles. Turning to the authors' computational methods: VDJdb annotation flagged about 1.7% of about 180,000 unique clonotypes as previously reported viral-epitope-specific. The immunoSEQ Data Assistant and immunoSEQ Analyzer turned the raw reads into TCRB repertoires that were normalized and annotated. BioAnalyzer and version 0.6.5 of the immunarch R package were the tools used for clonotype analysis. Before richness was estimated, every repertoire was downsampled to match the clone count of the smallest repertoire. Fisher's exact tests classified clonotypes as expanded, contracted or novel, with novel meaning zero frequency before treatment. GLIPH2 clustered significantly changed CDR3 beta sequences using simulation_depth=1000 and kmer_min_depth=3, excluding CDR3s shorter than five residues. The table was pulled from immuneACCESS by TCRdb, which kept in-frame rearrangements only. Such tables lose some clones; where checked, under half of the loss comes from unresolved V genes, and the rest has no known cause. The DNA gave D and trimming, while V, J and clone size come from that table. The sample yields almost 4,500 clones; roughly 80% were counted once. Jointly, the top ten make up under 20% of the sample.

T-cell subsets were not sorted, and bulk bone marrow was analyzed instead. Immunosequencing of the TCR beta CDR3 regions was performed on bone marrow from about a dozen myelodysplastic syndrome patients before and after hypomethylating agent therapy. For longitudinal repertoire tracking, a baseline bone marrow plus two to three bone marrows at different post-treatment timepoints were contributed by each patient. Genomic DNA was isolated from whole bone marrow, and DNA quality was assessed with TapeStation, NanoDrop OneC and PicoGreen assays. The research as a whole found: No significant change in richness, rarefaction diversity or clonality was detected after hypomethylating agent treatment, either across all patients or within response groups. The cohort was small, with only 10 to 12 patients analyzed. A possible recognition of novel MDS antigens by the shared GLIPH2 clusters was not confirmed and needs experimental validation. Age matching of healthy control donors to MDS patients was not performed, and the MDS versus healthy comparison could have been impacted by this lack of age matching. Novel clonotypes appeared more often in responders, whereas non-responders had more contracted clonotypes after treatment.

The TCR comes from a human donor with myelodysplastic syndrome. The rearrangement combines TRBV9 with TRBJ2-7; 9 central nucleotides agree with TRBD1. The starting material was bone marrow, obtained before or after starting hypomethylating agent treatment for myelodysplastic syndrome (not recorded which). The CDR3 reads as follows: CASSASPGQGLYEQYF. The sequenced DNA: TGTGCCAGCAGCGCGAGCCCGGGACAGGGTTTATACGAGCAGTACTTC.